Below, 8 T cell receptor beta chains from the same sample are listed, as sequenced in a study of CD8 T cells in Susac syndrome. With random hexamers, reverse transcription was performed on about 0.5 to 1 ug of RNA. One entry per CDR3 protein results from TCRdb running MiXCR on the immunoSEQ multiplex PCR reads. The sample lists roughly 200,000 distinct CDR3 sequences; 95% were seen once. The specimen was CD4+ T cells from PBMCs. The receptors here all came from a human donor in good health.

The chain combines TRBV27 with TRBJ1-5; 7 bases agree with TRBD1. V lost 7 bases, J lost 1 base, and 10 bases stayed unmatched. Per germline, CDR1 MNHEY and CDR2 SMNVEV (reference sequence). The CDR3 has 16 amino acids. The CDR3 spells CASTDRASGSNQPQHF. CDR3 DNA: TGTGCCAGCACCGACAGGGCCTCCGGGAGCAATCAGCCCCAGCATTTT.

The chain recombines TRBV6-5 with TRBJ1-2, with 7 bases lining up with TRBD1. CDR3 length: 13 amino acids. Germline V gene sequence: CDR1 MNHEY, CDR2 SVGAGI. V shed 7 bases and J 4 bases; nucleotides not matched to a gene: 6. DNA of the CDR3: TGTGCCAGCATAGGGGGCGCGGGCTATGGCTACACCTTC. Translating it yields CASIGGAGYGYTF.

This chain links TRBV28 with TRBJ2-7; 8 positions match TRBD1. Germline CDR1 and CDR2: MDHEN and SYDVKM. This CDR3 is built from 14 residues. V gave up 5 bases and J gave up 4 bases; unmatched junction bases: 7. The CDR3 region is CASSPRQGNYEQYV. CDR3 coding DNA: TGTGCCAGCAGTCCTCGACAGGGGAATTACGAGCAGTACGTC.

The gene calls are TRBV20-1 and TRBJ2-5, with D possibly being TRBD1 (5 bases). This CDR3 is built from 11 residues. V was trimmed by 6 bases and J by 5 bases, leaving 10 bases between them. CDR1 is DFQATT and CDR2 is SNEGSKA in the germline V gene (reference sequence). The CDR3 bases are TGCAGTGCCAGGGCGTCCGAGACCCAGTACTTC. It specifies CSARASETQYF.

In its sample, this clonotype was seen once. The CDR3 DNA reads TGCAGCGTTGATCGTCGGCCCGACTATGGCTACACCTTC. Its protein is CSVDRRPDYGYTF. This sequence joins TRBV29-1 and TRBJ1-2; no definite D call. CDR1 is SQVTM, CDR2 ANQGSEA, per germline. Deletions cut 3 bases from V and 3 bases from J, with 11 bases between. CDR3 length equals 13 residues.

The count of this clonotype is one. V usage is TRBV6-5 and J usage is TRBJ1-2; TRBD1 aligns across 8 bases. This CDR3 spans 12 amino acids. Germline CDR1 MNHEY, CDR2 SVGAGI. Germline trimming cut 6 bases from V and 4 bases from J; bases unmatched to any gene: 1. The chain's CDR3 is CASRDRVYGYTF. The CDR3 region has the DNA TGTGCCAGCAGGGACAGGGTCTATGGCTACACCTTC.

This clonotype appeared once. The chain uses TRBV7-2 and TRBJ2-7; 12 bases are shared with TRBD2. The V gene's germline CDR1 is SGHTA and CDR2 FQGNSA. The junction had 6 bases not matched to a gene; V was cut back by 8 bases and J by 4 bases. The CDR3 covers 14 residues. DNA of the CDR3: TGTGCCAGCGCGCGGACTAGCGGGGCTTACGAGCAGTACTTC. The encoded protein is CASARTSGAYEQYF.

The chain uses TRBV9 and TRBJ1-2; tentatively, D is TRBD1 (6 bases). CDR1 SGDLS and CDR2 YYNGEE come from the germline V gene. The ends were cut back, 4 bases at V and 2 bases at J, with 15 bases in the middle. The CDR3 loop spans 15 amino acids. CDR3 sequence: CASSPRGENNYGYTF. The CDR3 DNA follows: TGTGCCAGCAGCCCCAGGGGTGAAAACAACTATGGCTACACCTTC. The full variable domain, completed using reference TRBV9 and TRBJ1-2, is DSGVTQTPKHLITATGQRVTLRCSPRSGDLSVYWYQQSLDQGLQFLIQYYNGEERAKGNILERFSAQQFPDLHSELNLSSLELGDSALYFCASSPRGENNYGYTFGSGTRLTVV.